The 21 T cell receptor beta chains presented below share a single source sample, sequenced in a study of cytomegalovirus exposure and HLA in healthy donors. The primer mix had 60 Vbeta and 13 Jbeta primers. Generated by immunoSEQ multiplex PCR, the TCRdb table keeps only in-frame clones and is missing some. The profile covers about 160,000 clones, with around 80% appearing a single time and approximately 6.7% taken by the ten largest. The sample was PBMCs. Receptor source: a male donor in good health and CMV-seropositive.

This clone was observed once. The rearrangement links TRBV4-3 to TRBJ2-7; perhaps TRBD2 as D (6 bases). The CDR3 has 14 residues. The germline V gene has CDR1 LGHNA and CDR2 YSLEER. Trimming removed 4 bases from V and 5 bases from J, with 15 bases in between. In DNA, the CDR3 is TGCGCCAGCAGCCCCGTCGGGGGAACGAACGAGCAGTACTTC. It codes for CASSPVGGTNEQYF.

This clone was seen just once. The chain employs TRBV5-1 and TRBJ2-5; a possible D gene is TRBD1 (6 bases). Trimming pared 0 bases from V and 3 bases from J, leaving 9 bases between. The CDR3 is made up of 14 amino acids. The V gene's germline CDR1 is SGHRS and CDR2 YFSETQ. The CDR3 nucleotides are TGCGCCAGCAGCTTGGTACAGGGCAAAGAGACCCAGTACTTC. This translates into CASSLVQGKETQYF.

The J gene is TRBJ2-5, the V gene TRBV5-1; D remains ambiguous. TRBJ2-7 matches the DNA end more closely, so the J call is doubtful. The CDR3 loop spans 13 amino acids. Germline V gene sequence: CDR1 SGHRS, CDR2 YFSETQ. CDR3 region: CASSLNPRYEQYF. The CDR3 DNA is TGCGCCAGCAGCTTGAACCCCCGCTACGAGCAGTACTTC.

The chain has TRBV7-3 and TRBJ1-4, with D uncertain. The V and J ends lost 8 bases and 5 bases respectively, with 12 bases between them. This CDR3 has 13 residues. Germline CDR1 SGHTA, CDR2 FQGTGA. The CDR3 loop is CASSRSKNEKLFF. CDR3 in DNA: TGTGCCAGCTCCAGGTCGAAAAATGAAAAACTGTTTTTT. The full variable domain, with the rest looked up from reference TRBV7-3 and TRBJ1-4, is GAGVSQTPSNKVTEKGKYVELRCDPISGHTALYWYRQSLGQGPEFLIYFQGTGAADDSGLPNDRFFAVRPEGSVSTLKIQRTERGDSAVYLCASSRSKNEKLFFGSGTQLSVL.

The chain is built from TRBV6-5 and TRBJ2-1; 7 nucleotides align to TRBD2. V was clipped by 6 bases and J by 5 bases; unmatched bases: 10. The germline V gene encodes CDR1 MNHEY and CDR2 SVGAGI. The CDR3 is 15 amino acids. CDR3 sequence: CASSPVLAANNEQFF. The CDR3 DNA reads TGTGCCAGCAGCCCCGTTCTAGCGGCCAACAATGAGCAGTTCTTC.

This chain uses TRBV28 with TRBJ2-3, with TRBD2 as a possible D gene (6 bases). The CDR3 is made up of 14 amino acids. Germline CDR1 and CDR2: MDHEN and SYDVKM. V was clipped by 2 bases and J by 3 bases, with 9 bases between them. The CDR3, as DNA: TGTGCCAGCAGTTTAGGCGGGACGACAGATACGCAGTATTTT. This translates into CASSLGGTTDTQYF.

The chain couples TRBV7-9 to TRBJ1-5, with no clear D. Germline V CDR1 and CDR2: SEHNR, FQNEAQ (reference sequence). This CDR3 has 13 amino acids. V was shortened by 3 bases and J by 4 bases, with 7 bases between the two germline ends. In DNA, the CDR3 is TGTGCCAGCAGCTTCGGGATTAATCAGCCCCAGCATTTT. Its translation: CASSFGINQPQHF.

The genes are TRBV12-5 and TRBJ2-2; 10 nucleotides line up with TRBD1. CDR1 and CDR2 (germline): LGHNT, FRNRAP. The CDR3 contains 19 residues. The V gene end was trimmed by 2 bases and the J gene end by 1 base; junction bases not matched to a gene: 10. The CDR3 is CASGLPPRDRGLNTGELFF. CDR3 nucleotide sequence: TGTGCTAGTGGTTTGCCCCCGCGGGACAGGGGTTTGAACACCGGGGAGCTGTTTTTT.

Here the CDR3 reads CASSLGQGAQYEQYF. CDR3 DNA sequence: TGCGCCAGCAGCTTGGGACAGGGGGCGCAATACGAGCAGTACTTC. V is TRBV5-1 and J is TRBJ2-7; 10 positions match TRBD1. The V gene end was trimmed by 0 bases and the J gene end by 4 bases; junction bases not matched to a gene: 4. This CDR3 has 15 amino acids. Germline V gene lookup returns CDR1 SGHRS and CDR2 YFSETQ.

Of note for this clone: The sample has other DNA sequences that encode this CDR3 too. The chain has TRBV15 and TRBJ2-1, with 16 bases aligning to TRBD2. This CDR3 contains 20 residues. Germline V lookup: CDR1 LNHNV, CDR2 YYDKDF (reference sequence). V trimming: 8 bases; J trimming: 1 base; junction bases outside the gene matches: 14. The CDR3 protein is CATGGGRGLAGGPSYNEQFF. The CDR3 bases are TGTGCCACCGGAGGCGGCCGGGGACTAGCGGGAGGGCCGTCCTACAATGAGCAGTTCTTC.

The chain employs TRBV11-3 and TRBJ2-1; 7 bases are a match to TRBD2. V shed 3 bases and J 0 bases; nucleotides not matched to a gene: 14. Germline CDR1 is SGHNT and CDR2 is YENEEA. The CDR3 loop spans 19 amino acids. This chain's CDR3 is CASSFLLASGFSSYNEQFF. The CDR3 nucleotides read TGTGCCAGCAGCTTCCTCCTGGCTAGCGGATTTAGCTCCTACAATGAGCAGTTCTTC.

Note on this clone: This CDR3 is also generated by other DNA sequences in the sample. The chain links TRBV6-5 to TRBJ2-7, with D perhaps TRBD2 (6 bases). Trimming cost V 6 bases and J 0 bases, with 9 bases left between them. Germline CDR1 is MNHEY and CDR2 is SVGAGI. The CDR3 sequence is 13 residues long. CDR3 amino acids: CASRSGSSYEQYF. Written as DNA, the CDR3 is TGTGCCAGCAGATCCGGGAGCTCCTACGAGCAGTACTTC.

This chain connects TRBV5-1 to TRBJ2-3, with 9 bases matching TRBD1. The germline CDR1 and CDR2 sequences are SGHRS and YFSETQ. The CDR3 extends over 17 amino acids. V lost 3 bases and J lost 3; bases outside the gene matches: 11. This CDR3 is CASSWAWTGANTDTQYF. DNA of the CDR3: TGCGCCAGCAGCTGGGCCTGGACAGGGGCTAATACAGATACGCAGTATTTT.

Comment on this clone: One junction end does not reproduce the germline sequence, and a read error may be involved. This chain joins TRBV6-1 and TRBJ1-1; D possibly corresponds to TRBD1 (5 bases). The CDR3 contains 13 residues. Germline CDR1 reads MNHNS; CDR2 reads SASEGT. CDR3 sequence (DNA): TGTGCCAGCAGAGAAGGGGCCCCCACTGAAGCTTTCTTT. Translated: CASREGAPTEAFF.

This CDR3 is CASSLVWSSYNEQFF. CDR3 nucleotide sequence: TGTGCCAGCAGCTTAGTCTGGAGCTCCTACAATGAGCAGTTCTTC. The V gene is TRBV7-2, the J gene TRBJ2-1; D call uncertain. V was cut by 1 base and J by 0 bases, with 7 bases left in between. This CDR3 comprises 15 residues. The germline V gene encodes CDR1 SGHTA and CDR2 FQGNSA. The full variable domain, with the rest looked up from reference TRBV7-2 and TRBJ2-1, is GAGVSQSPSNKVTEKGKDVELRCDPISGHTALYWYRQSLGQGLEFLIYFQGNSAPDKSGLPSDRFSAERTGGSVSTLTIQRTQQEDSAVYLCASSLVWSSYNEQFFGPGTRLTVL.

This chain connects TRBV6-1 to TRBJ2-5; 7 nucleotides match TRBD2. This CDR3 has 15 residues. J was trimmed by 3 bases and V by 7 bases; bases with no gene match: 11. Germline V lookup: CDR1 MNHNS, CDR2 SASEGT. CDR3 loop: CASTLGGSGEETQYF. The DNA of the CDR3 is TGTGCCAGCACCCTTGGAGGAAGCGGGGAAGAGACCCAGTACTTC.

This clone was seen only once. The V gene is TRBV5-1, the J gene TRBJ1-5, with 7 bases lining up with TRBD1. This CDR3 region has 14 residues. In germline, CDR1 is SGHRS, CDR2 YFSETQ. The trim removed 4 bases at V and 9 bases at J, leaving 10 bases unmatched. CDR3 region: CASSEGQRGRPQHF. CDR3 in DNA: TGCGCCAGCAGCGAGGGACAGAGGGGACGGCCCCAGCATTTT.

The gene calls are TRBV27 and TRBJ2-2, with 10 bases fitting TRBD2. The CDR3 is 15 amino acids. The V gene's germline CDR1 is MNHEY and CDR2 SMNVEV (reference sequence). V was clipped by 6 bases and J by 6 bases; unmatched bases: 7. The CDR3 here is CASSKMTSGSGELFF. CDR3 in DNA: TGTGCCAGCAGCAAAATGACTAGCGGGTCCGGGGAGCTGTTTTTT.

Here the CDR3 reads CASSSPRGFPYEQYF. CDR3 DNA sequence: TGTGCCAGCAGCTCACCTCGGGGTTTCCCTTACGAGCAGTACTTC. The chain links TRBV7-2 to TRBJ2-7; a possible D gene is TRBD2 (5 bases). Germline V gene data show CDR1 as SGHTA and CDR2 as FQGNSA. V was clipped by 4 bases and J by 4 bases, with 17 bases between them. There are 15 residues in the CDR3. The variable domain in full, completed from reference TRBV7-2 and TRBJ2-7, reads GAGVSQSPSNKVTEKGKDVELRCDPISGHTALYWYRQSLGQGLEFLIYFQGNSAPDKSGLPSDRFSAERTGGSVSTLTIQRTQQEDSAVYLCASSSPRGFPYEQYFGPGTRLTVT.

The chain couples TRBV4-1 to TRBJ2-7; 7 bases are shared with TRBD2. Per germline, CDR1 MGHRA and CDR2 YSYEKL. This CDR3 has 15 residues. The J segment lost 3 bases and the V segment lost 4 bases, leaving 9 bases of the junction unmatched. CDR3 protein: CASSLRLGTNYEQYF. The CDR3, as DNA: TGCGCCAGCAGCCTCCGGCTCGGGACTAACTACGAGCAGTACTTC.

This sequence joins TRBV25-1 and TRBJ2-5; no clear D. The CDR3 totals 15 residues. V gave up 6 bases and J gave up 1 base, with 15 bases separating them. The V gene's germline CDR1 is MGHDK and CDR2 SYGVNS. CDR3 nucleotide sequence: TGTGCCAGCAGCCAAGTACCGACTTCCCAAGAGACCCAGTACTTC. It codes for CASSQVPTSQETQYF.